Each of the 17 T cell receptor beta chains below was sequenced from the same sample in a study of blood T cell repertoires in COVID-19. Measured with immunoSEQ multiplex PCR; TCRdb has only the in-frame clones, and not every one. The profile shows roughly 150,000 clones, about 86% of them singletons. Sequencing used peripheral blood. The source of these receptors is a man between 65 and 85 years old with active or convalescent COVID-19.

The chain carries TRBV28 and TRBJ2-1, with D possibly TRBD2 on 5 matching bases. CDR1 MDHEN and CDR2 SYDVKM come from the germline V gene. The CDR3 is made up of 15 amino acids. The germline V and J ends were trimmed by 6 bases and 0 bases, with 12 bases remaining between them. CDR3: CASRSPGSSYNEQFF. CDR3 nucleotide sequence: TGTGCCAGCAGATCCCCGGGGAGCTCCTACAATGAGCAGTTCTTC.

The chain joins TRBV3-1 (or the pseudogene TRBV3-2) to TRBJ2-1, with unresolved D. The CDR3 totals 12 residues. Germline lookup yields CDR1 LGHDT and CDR2 YNNKEL (reference sequence). Trimming removed 8 bases at V and 6 bases at J, with 11 bases between. CDR3 DNA: TGTGCCAGCGCCCAGGTTTCCAATGAGCAGTTCTTC. Protein product: CASAQVSNEQFF.

The V gene is TRBV21-1, the J gene TRBJ1-3; the D call TRBD1 from the table was never checked on the DNA. TRBV21-1 is annotated as a pseudogene. The CDR3 is 17 residues long. CDR3 DNA sequence: TGTGCCAGCAGCAAACCCCCACAGGGAAACTCTGGAAACACCATATATTTT. This encodes CASSKPPQGNSGNTIYF.

This chain connects TRBV7-6 to TRBJ1-5; D possibly corresponds to TRBD1 (5 bases). V was shortened by 0 bases and J by 0 bases, with 12 bases between the two germline ends. Per the germline V gene, CDR1 is SGHVS and CDR2 is FNYEAQ. The CDR3 length is 17 residues. The CDR3 spells CASSLARQRNSNQPQHF. Here the CDR3 DNA reads TGTGCCAGCAGCTTAGCGCGACAGAGAAATAGCAATCAGCCCCAGCATTTT.

This clone was seen just once. This chain connects TRBV6-6 to TRBJ2-7; 11 bases are a match to TRBD2. V lost 4 bases to trimming and J lost 0 bases; unmatched junction nucleotides: 5. This CDR3 has 16 amino acids. Germline V CDR1 and CDR2: MNHNY, SVGAGI (reference sequence). CDR3 in DNA: TGTGCCAGCAGTTCTCCAGGACTAGCGGGCTCCTACGAGCAGTACTTC. As protein: CASSSPGLAGSYEQYF.

The CDR3 loop is CASSWGGAGASGYTF. The CDR3 nucleotides read TGTGCCAGCAGTTGGGGAGGGGCGGGGGCGTCAGGCTACACCTTC. This chain connects TRBV6-5 to TRBJ1-2; D might be TRBD1 (6 bases). V dropped 4 bases and J dropped 8 bases, with 20 bases sitting between them. From germline, CDR1 is MNHEY and CDR2 SVGAGI. The CDR3 has 15 residues.

This rearrangement joins TRBV10-1 to TRBJ1-4, with 10 bases identical to TRBD1. The CDR3 has 16 residues. Losses at the gene ends were 6 bases for V and 5 bases for J; bases not matched to a gene: 9. Germline-derived CDR1 and CDR2 are WNHNN and SYGVQD (reference sequence). As DNA, the CDR3 is TGCGCCAGCAGCGAGAAAGCGGGACAGGGGAATGAAAAACTGTTTTTT. It is translated as CASSEKAGQGNEKLFF.

The chain carries TRBV11-2 and TRBJ2-3; 9 bases match TRBD1. The V segment lost 6 bases and the J segment 0 bases; nucleotides outside the gene matches: 13. Germline V CDR1 and CDR2: SGHAT, FQNNGV. CDR3 length equals 18 residues. The CDR3 DNA is TGTGCCAGCAGACGAGGACAGGGGACAGCCCCTAGCACAGATACGCAGTATTTT. Its protein product is CASRRGQGTAPSTDTQYF.

The CDR3 DNA sequence: TGTGCCAGCAGCTTGGTGGCGGGCCCCTACAATGAGCAGTTCTTC. Translation gives CASSLVAGPYNEQFF. J is TRBJ2-1 and V is TRBV5-4; TRBD2 might be the D (5 bases). The CDR3 consists of 15 residues. CDR1 SGHNT and CDR2 YYREEE come from the germline V gene (reference sequence). Deletions cut 0 bases from V and 2 bases from J, with 9 bases between.

The rearrangement uses TRBV5-1 and TRBJ1-2; no definite D call. V was shortened by 0 bases and J by 3 bases, with 9 bases between the two germline ends. Germline V gene sequence: CDR1 SGHRS, CDR2 YFSETQ. CDR3 length: 14 residues. CDR3 bases: TGCGCCAGCAGCTTGGGAGGGTCAGACTATGGCTACACCTTC. This translates into CASSLGGSDYGYTF.

This clone was seen only once. The V gene is TRBV5-6, the J gene TRBJ2-7; 9 nucleotides line up with TRBD2. The germline gives CDR1 SGHDT, CDR2 YYEEEE. The CDR3 spans 15 residues. The V and J ends lost 0 bases and 6 bases, in that order; junction bases with no gene match: 7. The CDR3 DNA reads TGTGCCAGCAGCTTGGGATGGGCTAGCGGGGTCGAGCAGTACTTC. It translates to CASSLGWASGVEQYF.

In this sample, this clone turned up once. This chain connects TRBV9 to TRBJ1-6, with 7 bases fitting TRBD1. The germline V gene encodes CDR1 SGDLS and CDR2 YYNGEE. The CDR3 contains 14 residues. The V gene end was trimmed by 3 bases and the J gene end by 10 bases; junction bases not matched to a gene: 7. The CDR3 DNA reads as TGTGCCAGCAGCGGAACAGGGGAAGGGTCACCCCTCCACTTT. As protein: CASSGTGEGSPLHF.

The genes are TRBV6-5 and TRBJ1-3; D unresolved. The V end lost 2 bases, the J end lost 0 bases, and 11 bases lay between the germline ends. Germline V gives CDR1 MNHEY, CDR2 SVGAGI. This CDR3 has 16 amino acids. The CDR3 nucleotides are TGTGCCAGCAGTTACGTCAGGCCCAACTCTGGAAACACCATATATTTT. Encoded protein: CASSYVRPNSGNTIYF.

This clone was recorded once. The rearrangement links TRBV15 to TRBJ2-3; 9 positions match TRBD2. The ends lost 1 base at V and 3 bases at J; junction bases unmatched: 2. From germline, CDR1 is LNHNV and CDR2 YYDKDF (reference sequence). The CDR3 totals 15 residues. The CDR3 region has the DNA TGTGCCACCAGCAGAGGGACTAGCGCGACAGATACGCAGTATTTT. As protein: CATSRGTSATDTQYF.

The rearrangement links TRBV25-1 to TRBJ2-5; a possible D gene is TRBD1 (6 bases). V shed 4 bases and J shed 4 bases, with 7 bases lying between them. The germline V gene has CDR1 MGHDK and CDR2 SYGVNS. CDR3 length equals 12 residues. The CDR3 DNA sequence: TGTGCCAGCAGTGCAGGGGCAGAGACCCAGTACTTC. Translated: CASSAGAETQYF.

The rearrangement uses TRBV2 and TRBJ1-1; 9 nucleotides agree with TRBD1. V was clipped by 6 bases and J by 2 bases; unmatched bases: 7. The CDR3 is 15 amino acids. Germline CDR1 reads SNHLY; CDR2 reads FYNNEI. The CDR3 reads CASSQQGAINTEAFF. CDR3 nucleotides: TGTGCCAGCAGCCAACAGGGGGCGATTAACACTGAAGCTTTCTTT.

The V call is TRBV7-3, the J call TRBJ2-7, with 7 bases lining up with TRBD1. There are 16 residues in the CDR3. Germline loops: CDR1 SGHTA, CDR2 FQGTGA. J was trimmed by 1 base and V by 5 bases; bases with no gene match: 11. The CDR3 sequence is CASSLNHDRASYEQYF. The CDR3 region has the DNA TGTGCCAGCAGCCTAAACCACGACAGGGCTTCCTACGAGCAGTACTTC.